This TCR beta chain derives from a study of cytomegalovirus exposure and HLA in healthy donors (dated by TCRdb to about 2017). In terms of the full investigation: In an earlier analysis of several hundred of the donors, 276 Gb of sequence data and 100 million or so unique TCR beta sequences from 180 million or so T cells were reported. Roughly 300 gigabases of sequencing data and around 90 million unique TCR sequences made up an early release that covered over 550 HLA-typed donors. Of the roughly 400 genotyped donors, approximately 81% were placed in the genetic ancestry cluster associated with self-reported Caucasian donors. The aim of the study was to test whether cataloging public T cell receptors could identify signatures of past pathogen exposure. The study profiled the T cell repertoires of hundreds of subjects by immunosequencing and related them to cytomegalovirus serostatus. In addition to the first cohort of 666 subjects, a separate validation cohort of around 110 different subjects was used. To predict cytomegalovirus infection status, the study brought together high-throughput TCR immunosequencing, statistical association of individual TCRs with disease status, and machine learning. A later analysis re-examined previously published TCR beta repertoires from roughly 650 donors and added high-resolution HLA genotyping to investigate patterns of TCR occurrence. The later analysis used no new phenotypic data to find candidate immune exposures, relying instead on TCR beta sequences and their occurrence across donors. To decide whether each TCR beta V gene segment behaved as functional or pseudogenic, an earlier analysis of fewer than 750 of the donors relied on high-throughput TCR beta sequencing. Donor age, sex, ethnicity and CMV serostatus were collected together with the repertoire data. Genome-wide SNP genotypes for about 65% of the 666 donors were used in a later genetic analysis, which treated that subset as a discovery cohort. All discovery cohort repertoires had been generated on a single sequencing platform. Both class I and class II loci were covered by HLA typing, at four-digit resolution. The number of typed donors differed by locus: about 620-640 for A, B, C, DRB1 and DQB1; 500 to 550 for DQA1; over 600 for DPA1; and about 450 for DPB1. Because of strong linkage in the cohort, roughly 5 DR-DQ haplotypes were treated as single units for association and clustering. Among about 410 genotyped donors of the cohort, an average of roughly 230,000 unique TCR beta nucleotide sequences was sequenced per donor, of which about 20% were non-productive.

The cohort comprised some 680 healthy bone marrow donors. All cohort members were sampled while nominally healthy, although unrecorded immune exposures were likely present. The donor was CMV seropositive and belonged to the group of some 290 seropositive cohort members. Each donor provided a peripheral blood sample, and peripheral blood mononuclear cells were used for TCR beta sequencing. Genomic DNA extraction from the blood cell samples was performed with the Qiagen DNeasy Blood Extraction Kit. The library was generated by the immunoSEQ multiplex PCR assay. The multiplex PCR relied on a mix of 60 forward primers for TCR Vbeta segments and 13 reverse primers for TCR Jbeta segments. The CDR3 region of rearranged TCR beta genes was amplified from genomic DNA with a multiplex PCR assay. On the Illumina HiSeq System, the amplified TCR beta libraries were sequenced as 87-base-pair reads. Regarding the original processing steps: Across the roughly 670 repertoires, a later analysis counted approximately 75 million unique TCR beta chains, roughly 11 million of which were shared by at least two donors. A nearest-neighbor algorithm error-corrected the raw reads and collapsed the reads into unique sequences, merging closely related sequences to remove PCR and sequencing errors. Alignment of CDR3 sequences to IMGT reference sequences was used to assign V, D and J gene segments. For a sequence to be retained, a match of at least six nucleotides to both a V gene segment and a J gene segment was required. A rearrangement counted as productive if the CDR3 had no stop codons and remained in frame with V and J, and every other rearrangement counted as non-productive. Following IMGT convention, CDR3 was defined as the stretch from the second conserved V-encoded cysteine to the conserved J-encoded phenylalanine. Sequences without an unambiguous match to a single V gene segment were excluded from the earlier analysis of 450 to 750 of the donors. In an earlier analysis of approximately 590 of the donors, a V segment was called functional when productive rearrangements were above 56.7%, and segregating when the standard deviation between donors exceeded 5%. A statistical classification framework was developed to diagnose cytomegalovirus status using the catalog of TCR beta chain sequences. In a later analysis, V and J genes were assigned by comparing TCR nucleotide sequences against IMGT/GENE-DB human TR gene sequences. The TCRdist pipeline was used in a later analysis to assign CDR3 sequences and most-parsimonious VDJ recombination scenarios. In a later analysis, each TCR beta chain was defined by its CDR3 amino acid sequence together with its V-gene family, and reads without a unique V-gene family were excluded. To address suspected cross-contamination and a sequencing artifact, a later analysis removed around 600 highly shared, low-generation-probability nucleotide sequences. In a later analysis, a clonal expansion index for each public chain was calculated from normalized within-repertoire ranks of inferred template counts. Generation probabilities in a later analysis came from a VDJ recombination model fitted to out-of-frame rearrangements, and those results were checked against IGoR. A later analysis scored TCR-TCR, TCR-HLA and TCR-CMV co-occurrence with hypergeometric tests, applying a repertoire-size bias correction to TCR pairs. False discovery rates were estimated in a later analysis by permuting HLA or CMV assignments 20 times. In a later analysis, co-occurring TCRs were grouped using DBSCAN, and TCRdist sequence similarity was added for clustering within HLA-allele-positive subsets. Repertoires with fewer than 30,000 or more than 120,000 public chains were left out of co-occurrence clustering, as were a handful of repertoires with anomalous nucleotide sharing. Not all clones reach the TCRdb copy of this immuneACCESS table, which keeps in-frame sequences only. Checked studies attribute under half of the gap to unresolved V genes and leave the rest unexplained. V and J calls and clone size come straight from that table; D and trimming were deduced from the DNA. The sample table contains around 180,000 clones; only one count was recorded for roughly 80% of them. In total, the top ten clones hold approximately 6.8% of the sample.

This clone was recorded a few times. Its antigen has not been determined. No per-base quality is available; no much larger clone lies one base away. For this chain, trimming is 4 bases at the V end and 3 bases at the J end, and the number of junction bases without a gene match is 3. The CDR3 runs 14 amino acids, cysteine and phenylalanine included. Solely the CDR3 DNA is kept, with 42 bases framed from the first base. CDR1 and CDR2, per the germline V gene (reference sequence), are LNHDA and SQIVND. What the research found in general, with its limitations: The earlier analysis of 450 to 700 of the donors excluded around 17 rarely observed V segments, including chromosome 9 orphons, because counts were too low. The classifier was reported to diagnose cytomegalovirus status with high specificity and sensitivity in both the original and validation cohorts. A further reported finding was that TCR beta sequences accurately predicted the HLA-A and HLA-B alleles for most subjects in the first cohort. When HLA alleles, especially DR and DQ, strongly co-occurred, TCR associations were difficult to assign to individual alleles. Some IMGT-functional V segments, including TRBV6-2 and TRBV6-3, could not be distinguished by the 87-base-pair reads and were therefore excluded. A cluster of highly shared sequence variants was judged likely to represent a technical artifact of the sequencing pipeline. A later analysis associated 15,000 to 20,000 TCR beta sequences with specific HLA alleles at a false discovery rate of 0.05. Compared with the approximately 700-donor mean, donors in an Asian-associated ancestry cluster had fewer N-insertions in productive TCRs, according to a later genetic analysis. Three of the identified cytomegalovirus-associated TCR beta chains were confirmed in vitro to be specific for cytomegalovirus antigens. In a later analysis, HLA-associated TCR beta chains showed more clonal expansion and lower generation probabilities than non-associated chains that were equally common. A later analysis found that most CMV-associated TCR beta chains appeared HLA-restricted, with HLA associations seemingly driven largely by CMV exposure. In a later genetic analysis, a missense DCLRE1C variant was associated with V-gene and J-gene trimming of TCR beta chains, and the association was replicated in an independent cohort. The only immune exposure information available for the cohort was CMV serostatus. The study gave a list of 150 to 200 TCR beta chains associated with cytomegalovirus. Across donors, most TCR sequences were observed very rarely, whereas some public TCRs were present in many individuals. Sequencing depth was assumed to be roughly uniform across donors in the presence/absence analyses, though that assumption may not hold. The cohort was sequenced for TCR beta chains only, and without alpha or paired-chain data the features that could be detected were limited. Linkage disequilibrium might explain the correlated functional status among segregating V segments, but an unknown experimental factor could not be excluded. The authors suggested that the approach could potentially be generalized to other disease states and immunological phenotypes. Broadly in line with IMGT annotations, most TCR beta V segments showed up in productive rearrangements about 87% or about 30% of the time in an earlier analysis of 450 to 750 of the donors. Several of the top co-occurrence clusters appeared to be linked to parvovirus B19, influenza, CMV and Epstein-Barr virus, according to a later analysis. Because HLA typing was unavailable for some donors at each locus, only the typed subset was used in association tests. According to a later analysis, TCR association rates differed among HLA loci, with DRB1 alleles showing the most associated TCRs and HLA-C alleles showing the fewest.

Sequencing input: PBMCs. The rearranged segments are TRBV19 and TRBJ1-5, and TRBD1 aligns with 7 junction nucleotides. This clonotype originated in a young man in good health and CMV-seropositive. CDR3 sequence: CASSTDRFNQPQHF. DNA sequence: TGTGCCAGTAGTACGGACAGGTTCAATCAGCCCCAGCATTTT.